These 30 T cell receptor beta chains came from one sample sequenced in a study of T cell clonality in common variable immunodeficiency (dated by TCRdb to 2014 to 2015). The research as a whole found: CVID TCRbeta sequences were reported to have fewer deletions and N-nucleotide insertions and to lack highly modified clones with 13 or more V deletions.

No antigen has been identified for these receptors. Library generation was performed with the immunoSEQ multiplex PCR assay. TCRdb mirrors the immuneACCESS table, restricted to in-frame sequences. Some clones are absent from its copies; in checked studies, under half trace to an unresolved V gene, and the reason for the others is unknown. This sample has some 19,000 clones in the table, none counted a single time. Approximately 24% of the sample lies in the top ten. Sequenced input: peripheral blood mononuclear cells. The receptors originated from a human donor with common variable immunodeficiency.

This clone has a count of ten or more. The DNA ends 3 residues before the CDR3 does, and the rest of the CDR3 is filled in from the germline J gene. The chain combines TRBV5-1 with TRBJ1-6; 7 bases map to TRBD1. The V segment lost 0 bases and the J segment 0 bases; nucleotides outside the gene matches: 6. The CDR3 covers 18 residues. Germline CDR1 is SGHRS and CDR2 is YFSETQ. The sequenced CDR3 bases are TGCGCCAGCAGCTTGGAGACAGGGACGAGCTCCTATAATTCACCC. Translated, it gives CASSLETGTSSYNSP. The whole CDR3 reads CASSLETGTSSYNSPLHF.

This clone occurred many times. The read gets to within 3 residues of the CDR3 end, and the germline J gene fills in the rest. The gene calls are TRBV7-9 and TRBJ1-1, with 7 bases matching TRBD1. Germline CDR1 is SEHNR and CDR2 is FQNEAQ (reference sequence). Trimming at V came to 4 bases and at J to 6 bases, leaving 11 bases not matched to a gene. The CDR3 is made up of 15 amino acids. CDR3 DNA, as far as it was read: TGTGCCAGCAGCTCCAGGGGGTCAGTTGTCTCTGAA. It yields the protein CASSSRGSVVSE. The CDR3, in full, reads CASSSRGSVVSEAFF.

This clone was counted a few times. The read halts 3 residues ahead of the CDR3 end, with the missing end drawn from the germline J gene. V is TRBV7-2 and J is TRBJ2-7; unclear D gene. The CDR3 has 12 amino acids. The ends were cut back, 0 bases at V and 4 bases at J, with 4 bases in the middle. Germline assignment: CDR1 SGHTA and CDR2 FQGNSA. The CDR3 bases that were read are TGTGCCAGCAGCTTAGCTAATTACGAG. Its protein is CASSLANYE. The CDR3 as a whole reads CASSLANYEQYF.

This clone was recorded at least ten times. The read is 3 residues too short to cover the CDR3 end, so that end is filled in from the germline J gene. The rearrangement links TRBV20-1 to TRBJ2-3, with 12 bases matching TRBD2. Germline V gene data show CDR1 as DFQATT and CDR2 as SNEGSKA (reference sequence). Trimming took 4 bases from V and 6 from J; bases not matched to a gene: 8. CDR3 length: 15 residues. CDR3 region: CSANTGLAGWDTQYF. Incomplete CDR3 DNA: TGCAGTGCTAACACGGGACTAGCGGGTTGGGATACG.

This clone appeared a few times. The read terminates 3 residues before the CDR3 end, so the remaining end is supplied by the germline J gene. The rearrangement uses TRBV5-1 and TRBJ2-7, with a weak D call TRBD1 (6 bases). In germline, CDR1 is SGHRS, CDR2 YFSETQ. V lost 0 bases and J 3 bases, leaving 13 bases between the germline ends. CDR3 length: 15 amino acids. The part of the CDR3 DNA that was read is TGCGCCAGCAGCTTGGATCTGGGACACGTCTACGAG. Protein product: CASSLDLGHVYE. The entire CDR3 protein reads CASSLDLGHVYEQYF. Based on the CDR3 plus reference TRBV5-1 and TRBJ2-7, the full variable domain is KAGVTQTPRYLIKTRGQQVTLSCSPISGHRSVSWYQQTPGQGLQFLFEYFSETQRNKGNFPGRFSGRQFSNSRSEMNVSTLELGDSALYLCASSLDLGHVYEQYFGPGTRLTVT.

Ten or more counts support this clone. The CDR3 end falls 3 residues outside the read, so it is completed with the germline J gene. The J gene is TRBJ1-4, the V gene TRBV20-1; tentative D call: TRBD1 (5 bases). V was trimmed by 6 bases and J by 8 bases, leaving 19 bases between them. Germline V gives CDR1 DFQATT, CDR2 SNEGSKA (reference sequence). The CDR3 runs to 14 residues. The covered CDR3 bases are TGCAGTGCCGAAAACCGGGACTCCGAAGAAAAA. This translates into CSAENRDSEEK. In full, the CDR3 is CSAENRDSEEKLFF.

This clone occurred a few times. The read terminates 3 residues ahead of where the CDR3 ends, so the germline J gene completes it. V usage is TRBV19 and J usage is TRBJ1-1, with D possibly TRBD1 on 6 matching bases. V was shortened by 7 bases and J by 5 bases, with 14 bases between the two germline ends. The germline CDR1 and CDR2 sequences are LNHDA and SQIVND (reference sequence). The CDR3 consists of 13 residues. The covered CDR3 bases are TGTGCCAGTACCGCCAGGGGAAGGACTGAA. It translates to CASTARGRTE. In full, the CDR3 is CASTARGRTEAFF. Full variable domain (remainder filled in from reference TRBV19 and TRBJ1-1): DGGITQSPKYLFRKEGQNVTLSCEQNLNHDAMYWYRQDPGQGLRLIYYSQIVNDFQKGDIAEGYSVSREKKESFPLTVTSAQKNPTAFYLCASTARGRTEAFFGQGTRLTVV.

This clone has more than one count but fewer than ten. The missing CDR3 end, 3 residues past where the read stops, is filled in from the germline J gene. The rearrangement joins TRBV2 to TRBJ1-1, with 7 nucleotides matching TRBD1. Germline CDR1 is SNHLY and CDR2 is FYNNEI. The junction had 10 bases not matched to a gene; V was cut back by 6 bases and J by 6 bases. The CDR3 contains 14 residues. CDR3 loop: CASRAFQQGPEAFF. The covered CDR3 bases are TGTGCCAGCAGGGCCTTCCAACAGGGGCCTGAA. The variable domain in full, completed from reference TRBV2 and TRBJ1-1, reads EPEVTQTPSHQVTQMGQEVILRCVPISNHLYFYWYRQILGQKVEFLVSFYNNEISEKSEIFDDQFSVERPDGSNFTLKIRSTKLEDSAMYFCASRAFQQGPEAFFGQGTRLTVV.

Points on this clone: The read terminates 3 residues ahead of where the CDR3 ends, so the germline J gene completes it. The chain recombines TRBV7-3 with TRBJ1-6; a weak D match, TRBD1 (5 bases). The CDR3 runs to 15 residues. Trimming left V 1 base short and J 8 bases short, with 12 bases between. Looked up from germline, CDR1 is SGHTA and CDR2 is FQGTGA. Partial CDR3 DNA: TGTGCCAGCAGCTTAAGCCCCACGGGGGATTCACCC. Encoded protein: CASSLSPTGDSP. The full CDR3 sequence reads CASSLSPTGDSPLHF. The full variable domain, its missing parts supplied by reference TRBV7-3 and TRBJ1-6, is GAGVSQTPSNKVTEKGKYVELRCDPISGHTALYWYRQSLGQGPEFLIYFQGTGAADDSGLPNDRFFAVRPEGSVSTLKIQRTERGDSAVYLCASSLSPTGDSPLHFGNGTRLTVT.

This clone turned up a few times. The read terminates 3 residues ahead of where the CDR3 ends, so the germline J gene completes it. This chain joins TRBV7-9 and TRBJ2-7; TRBD2 matches at 7 bases. Germline V lookup: CDR1 SEHNR, CDR2 FQNEAQ (reference sequence). Unmatched junction bases numbered 11, after V lost 7 bases and J lost 2 bases. The CDR3 covers 15 residues. The sequenced CDR3 bases are TGTGCCAGCACCCCACTGGGGGGGACGACCTACGAG. Translating gives CASTPLGGTTYE. The CDR3 as a whole reads CASTPLGGTTYEQYF. The variable domain in full, with the rest retrieved from reference TRBV7-9 and TRBJ2-7, is DTGVSQNPRHKITKRGQNVTFRCDPISEHNRLYWYRQTLGQGPEFLTYFQNEAQLEKSRLLSDRFSAERPKGSFSTLEIQRTEQGDSAMYLCASTPLGGTTYEQYFGPGTRLTVT.

Regarding this clone: The read ends 3 residues early relative to the CDR3; the germline J gene fills the gap. The V and J genes are TRBV2 and TRBJ2-7; TRBD2 matches at 9 bases. CDR1 and CDR2 from the germline V gene are SNHLY and FYNNEI. This CDR3 has 15 amino acids. After removal of 7 bases from V and 3 bases from J, the junction contained 10 bases not matched to a gene. The covered CDR3 bases are TGTGCCAGCACCCCTCCCGGACTAGCGATCTACGAG. As protein: CASTPPGLAIYE. The full CDR3 is CASTPPGLAIYEQYF.

Remarks on this clone: Coverage ceases 3 residues before the CDR3 finishes, and the germline J gene fills in the end. The J gene is TRBJ2-7, the V gene TRBV2, with a weak D call TRBD1 (6 bases). The germline CDR1 and CDR2 sequences are SNHLY and FYNNEI. This CDR3 comprises 12 residues. V lost 11 bases and J 4 bases, leaving 15 bases between the germline ends. This CDR3 is CAGHREPYEQYF. The DNA read from the CDR3 is TGTGCCGGACACAGGGAACCTTACGAG. Full variable domain (remainder filled in from reference TRBV2 and TRBJ2-7): EPEVTQTPSHQVTQMGQEVILRCVPISNHLYFYWYRQILGQKVEFLVSFYNNEISEKSEIFDDQFSVERPDGSNFTLKIRSTKLEDSAMYFCAGHREPYEQYFGPGTRLTVT.

This clone was picked up a small number of times. CDR3 amino acids: CASSWTSGNIYNEQFF. CDR3 bases read: TGTGCCAGCTCTTGGACTAGCGGCAACATCTACAATGAG. The chain recombines TRBV18 with TRBJ2-1; 10 bases line up with TRBD2. The read halts 3 residues ahead of the CDR3 end, with the missing end drawn from the germline J gene. V dropped 6 bases and J dropped 3; count of bases not matched to a gene: 8. The CDR3 runs to 16 residues. Per the germline V gene, CDR1 is KGHSH and CDR2 is LQKENI. Looking up the rest from reference TRBV18 and TRBJ2-1 gives the full variable domain: NAGVMQNPRHLVRRRGQEARLRCSPMKGHSHVYWYRQLPEEGLKFMVYLQKENIIDESGMPKERFSAEFPKEGPSILRIQQVVRGDSAAYFCASSWTSGNIYNEQFFGPGTRLTVL.

This clone showed up many times. The read is 3 residues too short to cover the CDR3 end, so that end is filled in from the germline J gene. The genes are TRBV28 and TRBJ2-2; 7 bases line up with TRBD1. The CDR3 has 15 amino acids. V dropped 3 bases and J dropped 3; count of bases not matched to a gene: 4. Looked up from germline, CDR1 is MDHEN and CDR2 is SYDVKM. The DNA read from the CDR3 is TGTGCCAGCAGTTTCTCGGGACAGCACACCGGGGAG. Encoded protein: CASSFSGQHTGE. The full CDR3 protein is CASSFSGQHTGELFF.

Points on this clone: The CDR3 extends 3 residues past the end of the read, so its final part is completed from the germline J gene. This chain links TRBV19 with TRBJ2-2; 7 bases fit TRBD2. The CDR3 has 15 amino acids. The J segment lost 0 bases and the V segment lost 3 bases, leaving 1 base of the junction unmatched. Germline loops: CDR1 LNHDA, CDR2 SQIVND (reference sequence). CDR3: CASSITSANTGELFF. The part of the CDR3 DNA that was read is TGTGCCAGTAGTATTACTAGCGCGAACACCGGGGAG.

This clone turned up a few times. The CDR3 extends 3 residues past the end of the read, so its final part is completed from the germline J gene. The genes are TRBV6-2 or TRBV6-3 and TRBJ1-1; D gene ambiguous. Germline CDR1 MNHEY, CDR2 SVGEGT. The CDR3 extends over 13 amino acids. Between the trimmed V and J ends, which lost 0 bases and 4 bases, there was a span of 6 bases. CDR3 DNA, as far as it was read: TGTGCCAGCAGTTACTCCGAGCTCACTGAA. Its translation: CASSYSELTE. The whole CDR3 protein reads CASSYSELTEAFF.

The table lists this clone with a few counts. The CDR3 end falls 3 residues outside the read, so it is completed with the germline J gene. J is TRBJ2-7 and V is TRBV13, with TRBD1 matching 7 bases. Trimming took 4 bases from V and 6 from J; bases not matched to a gene: 9. The germline CDR1 and CDR2 sequences are PRHDT and FYEKMQ (reference sequence). The CDR3 covers 14 residues. CDR3: CASSSQGKPSEQYF. CDR3 bases read: TGTGCCAGCAGCTCACAGGGGAAGCCATCCGAG.

This clone was observed many times. The read ends 3 residues shy of where the CDR3 ends; the end is completed using the germline J gene. The gene calls are TRBV5-1 and TRBJ2-1; the D is unclear. The CDR3 loop spans 14 amino acids. Germline CDR1 is SGHRS and CDR2 is YFSETQ. Trimming took off 0 bases at V and 1 base at J, with 5 bases between the two ends. This CDR3 reads CASSLEVSYNEQFF. The covered CDR3 bases are TGCGCCAGCAGCTTGGAGGTATCCTACAATGAG. The full variable domain, completed using reference TRBV5-1 and TRBJ2-1, is KAGVTQTPRYLIKTRGQQVTLSCSPISGHRSVSWYQQTPGQGLQFLFEYFSETQRNKGNFPGRFSGRQFSNSRSEMNVSTLELGDSALYLCASSLEVSYNEQFFGPGTRLTVL.

Ten or more counts support this clone. The read halts 3 residues ahead of the CDR3 end, with the missing end drawn from the germline J gene. The genes are TRBV5-6 and TRBJ2-7; no definite D call. V was shortened by 4 bases and J by 2 bases, with 13 bases between the two germline ends. The germline gives CDR1 SGHDT, CDR2 YYEEEE. The CDR3 contains 14 residues. The CDR3 region is CASSQDIDPYEQYF. The CDR3 bases that were read are TGTGCCAGCAGCCAAGACATCGATCCCTACGAG.

This clone showed up just a few times. The CDR3 is cut off 3 residues early in the read; its end comes from the germline J gene. The chain carries TRBV19 and TRBJ1-5; possible D gene TRBD1, 5 bases. The CDR3 has 13 amino acids. V lost 3 bases and J lost 7, with 10 bases in between. Germline lookup yields CDR1 LNHDA and CDR2 SQIVND (reference sequence). CDR3 in amino acids: CASSIGALQPQHF. The CDR3 bases that were read are TGTGCCAGTAGTATTGGGGCATTGCAGCCC.

This clone was seen ten or more times. Read sequence stops 3 residues before the CDR3 end, and the germline J gene provides the missing end. The rearrangement links TRBV29-1 to TRBJ2-1, with 9 bases matching TRBD2. CDR1 is SQVTM, CDR2 ANQGSEA, per germline. This CDR3 comprises 12 residues. Unmatched junction bases numbered 5, after V lost 8 bases and J lost 6 bases. This chain's CDR3 is CSCGGGFNEQFF. The DNA read from the CDR3 is TGCAGCTGCGGGGGGGGATTCAATGAG.

In regard to this clone: Read coverage stops 3 residues before the CDR3 terminus; the germline J gene supplies the remainder. The chain is built from TRBV7-9 and TRBJ1-3; D is ambiguous. V was pared by 4 bases and J by 4 bases, with 11 bases between. The CDR3 loop spans 14 amino acids. The germline V gene has CDR1 SEHNR and CDR2 FQNEAQ (reference sequence). CDR3: CASSSDIPGNTIYF. Partial CDR3 DNA: TGTGCCAGCAGCTCCGACATACCAGGAAACACC.

This clone has just a few counts. The sequenced fragment ends 3 residues before the CDR3 boundary, so the rest is inferred from the germline J gene. The rearrangement uses TRBV19 and TRBJ2-7; 8 nucleotides agree with TRBD1. Trimming removed 2 bases from V and 2 bases from J; junction bases left unmatched: 8. The V gene's germline CDR1 is LNHDA and CDR2 SQIVND (reference sequence). CDR3 length equals 16 residues. The sequenced CDR3 bases are TGTGCCAGTAGTATATGGGCCGGGACAGGAGCCTACGAG. This translates into CASSIWAGTGAYE. The entire CDR3 protein is CASSIWAGTGAYEQYF.

This clone has a handful of counts. The CDR3 goes on 3 residues after the read ends, and that part is filled in from the germline J gene. This chain links TRBV30 with TRBJ1-4; D is ambiguous. The germline V and J ends were trimmed by 0 bases and 7 bases, with 12 bases remaining between them. From germline, CDR1 is GTSNPN and CDR2 SVGIG (reference sequence). The CDR3 is 14 amino acids. Partial CDR3 DNA: TGTGCCTGGAGTGTTGGGTGGAAGGGTGAAAAA. Translating gives CAWSVGWKGEK. The entire CDR3 protein reads CAWSVGWKGEKLFF. The full variable domain, its missing parts supplied by reference TRBV30 and TRBJ1-4, is SQTIHQWPATLVQPVGSPLSLECTVEGTSNPNLYWYRQAAGRGLQLLFYSVGIGQISSEVPQNLSASRPQDRQFILSSKKLLLSDSGFYLCAWSVGWKGEKLFFGSGTQLSVL.

This clone was seen many times. The read is 3 residues too short to cover the CDR3 end, so that end is filled in from the germline J gene. This rearrangement joins TRBV7-3 to TRBJ1-2, with a tentative D call TRBD1 (5 bases). The CDR3 length is 15 residues. Germline V gene sequence: CDR1 SGHTA, CDR2 FQGTGA. Trimming stripped 4 bases from V and 0 bases from J, with 12 bases between. The DNA read from the CDR3 is TGTGCCAGCAGCTCCCGGGGGGGGGCTAACTATGGC. Residues: CASSSRGGANYG. The entire CDR3 protein is CASSSRGGANYGYTF.

This clone was seen only a few times. The read stops 3 residues short of the end of the CDR3; the missing end is completed from the germline J gene. The chain is built from TRBV7-2 and TRBJ1-6; a weak D match, TRBD1 (5 bases). The germline gives CDR1 SGHTA, CDR2 FQGNSA. V was clipped by 5 bases and J by 7 bases, with 9 bases between them. The CDR3 is 13 residues long. The CDR3 spells CASSLRGNSPLHF. CDR3 bases read: TGTGCCAGCAGCCTAAGGGGAAATTCACCC.

In the case of this clone: The DNA ends 3 residues before the CDR3 does, and the rest of the CDR3 is filled in from the germline J gene. The rearrangement joins TRBV23-1 to TRBJ2-7; TRBD2 is a possible D gene (5 bases). TRBV23-1 is an ORF; its function is uncertain. V lost 0 bases to trimming and J lost 6 bases, with 9 bases between them. There are 13 residues in the CDR3. CDR3 residues: CASSQSRGPEQYF. Partial CDR3 DNA: TGCGCCAGCAGTCAATCGAGAGGGCCCGAG.

This clone was observed a handful of times. The DNA ends 3 residues before the CDR3 does, and the rest of the CDR3 is filled in from the germline J gene. The rearrangement links TRBV7-2 to TRBJ1-2; D is uncertain. Deletions cut 1 base from V and 0 bases from J, with 3 bases between. Looked up from germline, CDR1 is SGHTA and CDR2 is FQGNSA. This CDR3 comprises 13 residues. CDR3 amino acids: CASSLVTNYGYTF. Partial CDR3 DNA: TGTGCCAGCAGCTTAGTCACTAACTATGGC.

In this sample, this clone turned up a few times. The CDR3 end falls 3 residues outside the read, so it is completed with the germline J gene. This chain connects TRBV19 to TRBJ2-2, with TRBD2 identical over 7 bases. This CDR3 spans 16 amino acids. The germline V gene has CDR1 LNHDA and CDR2 SQIVND (reference sequence). Trimming took 5 bases from V and 2 from J; bases not matched to a gene: 8. The CDR3 here is CASSFYSGPNTGELFF. The CDR3 DNA, read in part, is TGTGCCAGTAGTTTCTATAGCGGGCCTAACACCGGGGAG. Drawing the rest from reference TRBV19 and TRBJ2-2, the complete variable domain is DGGITQSPKYLFRKEGQNVTLSCEQNLNHDAMYWYRQDPGQGLRLIYYSQIVNDFQKGDIAEGYSVSREKKESFPLTVTSAQKNPTAFYLCASSFYSGPNTGELFFGEGSRLTVL.

This clone was detected a few times. The missing CDR3 end, 3 residues past where the read stops, is filled in from the germline J gene. The V gene is TRBV18, the J gene TRBJ2-7; 9 bases map to TRBD1. V lost 2 bases to trimming and J lost 5 bases; unmatched junction nucleotides: 4. The CDR3 is made up of 14 amino acids. CDR1 KGHSH and CDR2 LQKENI come from the germline V gene. CDR3 bases read: TGTGCCAGCTCACCAGGGACAGGGTTCGACGAG. Its translation is CASSPGTGFDE. The CDR3 as a whole reads CASSPGTGFDEQYF.